Below, 25 T cell receptor beta chains from the same sample are listed, as sequenced in a study of T cells in women clearing cervical HPV infection. The method was immunoSEQ multiplex PCR; TCRdb's version includes in-frame clones alone and lacks a portion of them. In total, the table holds tens of thousands of clones. Sample: blood buffy coat. The source is a woman between 18 and 69 years old with a cervical HPV16 infection that either progressed to CIN3+ or cleared (not recorded which).

A note on this clone: The read ends 3 residues shy of where the CDR3 ends; the end is completed using the germline J gene. The chain couples TRBV19 to TRBJ2-7, with no clear D. Trimming took 7 bases from V and 0 from J, leaving 7 bases between them. The CDR3 has 12 amino acids. In germline, CDR1 is LNHDA, CDR2 SQIVND (reference sequence). The CDR3 is CASKGSSYEQYF. The CDR3 DNA, read in part, is TGTGCCAGTAAGGGCAGCTCCTACGAG.

In regard to this clone: The CDR3 is cut off 3 residues early in the read; its end comes from the germline J gene. This rearrangement joins TRBV11-2 to TRBJ1-1, with a tentative D call TRBD1 (6 bases). Looked up from germline, CDR1 is SGHAT and CDR2 is FQNNGV. The V and J ends lost 2 bases and 1 base respectively, with 11 bases between them. CDR3 length: 15 amino acids. The sequenced part of the CDR3 DNA is TGTGCCAGCAGCTTAATTACAGGGTGGAACACTGAA. Its translation: CASSLITGWNTE. In full, the CDR3 reads CASSLITGWNTEAFF.

Concerning this clone itself: The observed sequence ends 3 residues before the CDR3 terminus, with the missing tail filled in from the germline J gene. The rearrangement joins TRBV5-1 to TRBJ2-3, with D possibly being TRBD2 (5 bases). The CDR3 length is 15 residues. The germline V gene has CDR1 SGHRS and CDR2 YFSETQ. V dropped 2 bases and J dropped 2 bases, with 12 bases sitting between them. The part of the CDR3 DNA that was read is TGCGCCAGCAGCTTTAGAGGGTCAGCCACAGATACG. This translates into CASSFRGSATDT. The CDR3, in full, reads CASSFRGSATDTQYF.

In the case of this clone: The read halts 3 residues ahead of the CDR3 end, with the missing end drawn from the germline J gene. The V gene is TRBV6-2 or TRBV6-3, the J gene TRBJ1-1; D is undetermined. This CDR3 spans 15 amino acids. Germline lookup yields CDR1 MNHEY and CDR2 SVGEGT. V was pared by 4 bases and J by 0 bases, with 12 bases between. The CDR3 bases that were read are TGTGCCAGCAGTTCCCGTGGCGGGCTGAACACTGAA. Translation gives CASSSRGGLNTE. The full-length CDR3 reads as CASSSRGGLNTEAFF.

On this clone itself: The CDR3 extends 3 residues past the end of the read, so its final part is completed from the germline J gene. Distinct nucleotide sequences in the sample also encode this CDR3. The rearrangement links TRBV7-9 to TRBJ2-3, with 11 bases fitting TRBD1. Germline-derived CDR1 and CDR2 are SEHNR and FQNEAQ (reference sequence). The CDR3 runs to 15 residues. Trimming took 5 bases from V and 6 from J; bases not matched to a gene: 7. The CDR3 sequence: CASSPRDRGSDTQYF. The DNA read from the CDR3 is TGTGCCAGCAGCCCAAGGGACAGGGGGTCGGATACG.

Remarks on this clone: The read falls 3 residues short of the CDR3 end, and the missing part is taken from the germline J gene. This chain links TRBV7-8 with TRBJ2-7, with 10 bases that match TRBD2. This CDR3 spans 15 amino acids. Trimming took 4 bases from V and 2 from J; bases not matched to a gene: 5. CDR1 is SGHVS and CDR2 is FQNEAQ in the germline V gene. CDR3 sequence: CASSSSSGGPYEQYF. The DNA read from the CDR3 is TGTGCCAGCAGCTCCTCTAGCGGGGGCCCCTACGAG.

Concerning this clone: The DNA ends 3 residues before the CDR3 does, and the rest of the CDR3 is filled in from the germline J gene. The chain employs TRBV6-2 or TRBV6-3 and TRBJ1-2; 7 bases are a match to TRBD1. Germline CDR1 MNHEY, CDR2 SVGEGT. The length of the CDR3 is 15 residues. The V segment lost 0 bases and the J segment 5 bases; nucleotides outside the gene matches: 6. The sequenced CDR3 bases are TGTGCCAGCAGTTACTCGAGGGACAGCTCATATGGC. It translates to CASSYSRDSSYG. The whole CDR3 protein is CASSYSRDSSYGYTF.

Concerning this clone itself: The read terminates 3 residues ahead of where the CDR3 ends, so the germline J gene completes it. This rearrangement joins TRBV2 to TRBJ2-3, with D possibly TRBD2 on 5 matching bases. This CDR3 is built from 11 residues. From germline, CDR1 is SNHLY and CDR2 FYNNEI. V was clipped by 6 bases and J by 6 bases, with 7 bases between them. The covered CDR3 bases are TGTGCCAGCAGAACGGGGGATACG. The encoded protein is CASRTGDT. The full-length CDR3 reads as CASRTGDTQYF.

The CDR3 spells CASSEASGFYEQYF. Incomplete CDR3 DNA: TGTGCCAGCAGTGAAGCATCGGGTTTCTACGAG. V and J are TRBV6-1 and TRBJ2-7; no firm D call. From the germline J gene comes the end of the CDR3, since the read stops 3 residues before it. Germline CDR1 is MNHNS and CDR2 is SASEGT. Trimming pared 0 bases from V and 3 bases from J, leaving 9 bases between. This CDR3 has 14 residues.

As concerns this clone: The read ends 3 residues before the CDR3 terminus; that terminus is restored from the germline J gene. The gene calls are TRBV2 and TRBJ1-1; D is perhaps TRBD1 (6 bases). CDR1 and CDR2 (germline): SNHLY, FYNNEI. The CDR3 totals 10 residues. The CDR3 sequence is CASRGHSAFF. The sequenced part of the CDR3 DNA is TGTGCCAGCAGGGGACATTCA.

Of note for this clone: The read terminates 3 residues ahead of where the CDR3 ends, so the germline J gene completes it. J is TRBJ1-2 and V is TRBV29-1, with D tentatively TRBD1 (5 bases). CDR3 length equals 13 residues. V shed 0 bases and J shed 3 bases, with 8 bases lying between them. CDR1 is SQVTM and CDR2 is ANQGSEA in the germline V gene. The CDR3 bases that were read are TGCAGCGTTGAAGAGGAGGGGTACTATGGC. It is translated as CSVEEEGYYG. The CDR3 in full is CSVEEEGYYGYTF.

Turning to this clone: Read coverage stops 3 residues before the CDR3 terminus; the germline J gene supplies the remainder. The rearrangement joins TRBV7-6 to TRBJ2-3; TRBD2 matches 13 bases. There are 16 residues in the CDR3. V lost 6 bases and J lost 5; bases outside the gene matches: 8. The germline gives CDR1 SGHVS, CDR2 FNYEAQ. The DNA read from the CDR3 is TGTGCCAGCAGTCTGGGACTAGCGGGATCGGGAGATACG. As protein: CASSLGLAGSGDT. The entire CDR3 protein is CASSLGLAGSGDTQYF.

In the case of this clone: The read falls 3 residues short of the CDR3 end, and the missing part is taken from the germline J gene. The chain couples TRBV7-9 to TRBJ2-3; 9 positions match TRBD2. V dropped 2 bases and J dropped 2; count of bases not matched to a gene: 2. The CDR3 covers 15 residues. From germline, CDR1 is SEHNR and CDR2 FQNEAQ (reference sequence). The CDR3 DNA, read in part, is TGTGCCAGCAGCTTAATAGCGGGAGTCACAGATACG. It codes for CASSLIAGVTDT. The whole CDR3 protein is CASSLIAGVTDTQYF.

Comments on this clone: The sequenced fragment ends 3 residues before the CDR3 boundary, so the rest is inferred from the germline J gene. The V call is TRBV10-2, the J call TRBJ2-7; 7 nucleotides match TRBD1. V lost 7 bases and J lost 3; bases outside the gene matches: 9. The germline V gene encodes CDR1 WSHSY and CDR2 SAAADI. This CDR3 is 14 amino acids long. The sequenced CDR3 bases are TGCGCCAGCAAAGAGACAGGGCAAATCTACGAG. It codes for CASKETGQIYE. The full CDR3 sequence reads CASKETGQIYEQYF.

Note on this clone: The read comes to an end 3 residues before the CDR3 does, leaving the germline J gene to fill in the end. This rearrangement joins TRBV2 to TRBJ1-4; 7 bases agree with TRBD1. CDR1 is SNHLY, CDR2 FYNNEI, per germline. The CDR3 runs 15 residues. The ends lost 5 bases at V and 5 bases at J; junction bases unmatched: 8. CDR3 DNA, as far as it was read: TGTGCCAGCAGTCTAGACAGGGTGGGAAATGAAAAA. The encoded protein is CASSLDRVGNEK. The whole CDR3 is CASSLDRVGNEKLFF.

With regard to this clone: The DNA ends 3 residues before the CDR3 does, and the rest of the CDR3 is filled in from the germline J gene. The chain carries TRBV20-1 and TRBJ2-5, with D perhaps matching TRBD2 (7 bases). Germline V gene data show CDR1 as DFQATT and CDR2 as SNEGSKA (reference sequence). There are 12 residues in the CDR3. The V end was cut by 3 bases, the J end by 5 bases, with 10 bases between. CDR3 sequence: CSARRGGETQYF. The sequenced part of the CDR3 DNA is TGCAGTGCTAGGAGGGGGGGGGAGACC.

A word on this clone: From the germline J gene comes the end of the CDR3, since the read stops 3 residues before it. J is TRBJ2-3 and V is TRBV20-1, with 11 bases identical to TRBD2. This CDR3 spans 18 amino acids. The V segment lost 3 bases and the J segment 2 bases; nucleotides outside the gene matches: 13. CDR1 is DFQATT, CDR2 SNEGSKA, per germline (reference sequence). The DNA read from the CDR3 is TGCAGTGCTAGGAGAGGAACTAGCGGGAGAGAAACCACAGATACG. The encoded protein is CSARRGTSGRETTDT. The full CDR3 sequence reads CSARRGTSGRETTDTQYF.

Notes on this clone: Read data end 3 residues before the CDR3 end; the end is taken from the germline J gene. The gene calls are TRBV18 and TRBJ2-7; D is perhaps TRBD2 (5 bases). The CDR3 covers 13 residues. V lost 6 bases and J 3 bases, leaving 12 bases between the germline ends. Germline V gene sequence: CDR1 KGHSH, CDR2 LQKENI. The CDR3 bases that were read are TGTGCCAGCTCTCCCAGCGGAAACTACGAG. The encoded protein is CASSPSGNYE. The CDR3 as a whole reads CASSPSGNYEQYF. Full variable domain (missing parts from reference TRBV18 and TRBJ2-7): NAGVMQNPRHLVRRRGQEARLRCSPMKGHSHVYWYRQLPEEGLKFMVYLQKENIIDESGMPKERFSAEFPKEGPSILRIQQVVRGDSAAYFCASSPSGNYEQYFGPGTRLTVT.

As for this clone: The read ends 3 residues shy of where the CDR3 ends; the end is completed using the germline J gene. The chain links TRBV7-3 to TRBJ1-2; D unresolved. The V and J ends lost 5 bases and 3 bases respectively, with 16 bases between them. CDR3 size: 15 residues. From germline, CDR1 is SGHTA and CDR2 FQGTGA. The DNA read from the CDR3 is TGTGCCAGCAGCCCGCGGACCAGCGGGTACTATGGC. This translates into CASSPRTSGYYG. The CDR3 in full is CASSPRTSGYYGYTF. The entire variable domain, with the rest obtained from reference TRBV7-3 and TRBJ1-2, is as follows: GAGVSQTPSNKVTEKGKYVELRCDPISGHTALYWYRQSLGQGPEFLIYFQGTGAADDSGLPNDRFFAVRPEGSVSTLKIQRTERGDSAVYLCASSPRTSGYYGYTFGSGTRLTVV.

By frequency, this clone is medium-sized. The CDR3 protein is CASSIMTSGSYEQYF. Partial CDR3 DNA: TGTGCCAGTAGTATCATGACTAGCGGCTCCTACGAG. The rearrangement joins TRBV19 to TRBJ2-7, with TRBD2 matching over 9 bases. The read terminates 3 residues before the CDR3 end, so the remaining end is supplied by the germline J gene. The CDR3 is made up of 15 amino acids. Looked up from germline, CDR1 is LNHDA and CDR2 is SQIVND (reference sequence). The V segment lost 3 bases and the J segment 0 bases; nucleotides outside the gene matches: 3.

A note on this clone: The read ends 3 residues before the CDR3 terminus; that terminus is restored from the germline J gene. The chain links TRBV5-1 to TRBJ2-7; 7 bases are a match to TRBD1. J gave up 3 bases and V 2 bases, and 5 bases lay outside the gene matches. The CDR3 is 14 residues long. Germline-derived CDR1 and CDR2 are SGHRS and YFSETQ. Partial CDR3 DNA: TGCGCCAGCAGCTTAAGGGGGCCCTACTACGAG. Translating it yields CASSLRGPYYE. The whole CDR3 protein is CASSLRGPYYEQYF. Looking up the rest from reference TRBV5-1 and TRBJ2-7 gives the full variable domain: KAGVTQTPRYLIKTRGQQVTLSCSPISGHRSVSWYQQTPGQGLQFLFEYFSETQRNKGNFPGRFSGRQFSNSRSEMNVSTLELGDSALYLCASSLRGPYYEQYFGPGTRLTVT.

On this clone itself: The read is 3 residues too short to cover the CDR3 end, so that end is filled in from the germline J gene. The V gene is TRBV20-1, the J gene TRBJ2-3, with 9 nucleotides matching TRBD1. The germline V gene encodes CDR1 DFQATT and CDR2 SNEGSKA (reference sequence). The CDR3 loop spans 17 amino acids. The V segment lost 5 bases and the J segment 0 bases; nucleotides outside the gene matches: 12. The part of the CDR3 DNA that was read is TGCAGTGCTCCCTCCCCTTTCGGGACAGGGAGCACAGATACG. Translating gives CSAPSPFGTGSTDT. The whole CDR3 reads CSAPSPFGTGSTDTQYF.

Details on this clone: The read terminates 3 residues ahead of where the CDR3 ends, so the germline J gene completes it. The chain combines TRBV20-1 with TRBJ2-1, with 11 bases that match TRBD2. V lost 3 bases, J lost 8 bases, and 6 bases stayed unmatched. The CDR3 has 14 amino acids. Germline CDR1 reads DFQATT; CDR2 reads SNEGSKA (reference sequence). CDR3 DNA (partial): TGCAGTGCTAGGATTAGCGGGGGGGTATATGAG. This codes for CSARISGGVYE. The whole CDR3 reads CSARISGGVYEQFF.

About this clone: The CDR3 end lies 3 residues beyond the end of the read and is filled in from the germline J gene. The rearrangement uses TRBV19 and TRBJ1-1; TRBD1 is a possible D gene (6 bases). Germline V gene sequence: CDR1 LNHDA, CDR2 SQIVND (reference sequence). The CDR3 contains 12 residues. Trimming stripped 8 bases from V and 1 base from J, with 8 bases between. The part of the CDR3 DNA that was read is TGTGCCAGTGTACAGGGGAACACTGAA. Amino acids: CASVQGNTE. The entire CDR3 protein reads CASVQGNTEAFF.

With respect to this clone: The sequenced fragment ends 3 residues before the CDR3 boundary, so the rest is inferred from the germline J gene. This chain links TRBV30 with TRBJ1-4; 8 positions match TRBD1. Germline CDR1 is GTSNPN and CDR2 is SVGIG (reference sequence). The CDR3 loop spans 15 amino acids. The junction had 8 bases not matched to a gene; V was cut back by 8 bases and J by 0 bases. The sequenced CDR3 bases are TGTGCCGGACAGGGATCCTGGGCAACTAATGAAAAA. Translated: CAGQGSWATNEK. The CDR3 in full is CAGQGSWATNEKLFF.